One sample yielded the 23 T cell receptor beta chains listed below, sequenced in a study of blood T cell repertoires in COVID-19. Using immunoSEQ multiplex PCR, the repertoire was profiled, and TCRdb retains in-frame clones only, with some absent. The sample has 350,000 to 450,000 clones; 70% to 90% are singletons. Sequenced material: peripheral blood. The origin of the receptors is a middle-aged woman with COVID-19, enrolled during active disease.

The chain employs TRBV29-1 and TRBJ2-3, with D possibly matching TRBD1 (6 bases). CDR3 size: 14 residues. CDR1 and CDR2 (germline): SQVTM, ANQGSEA. V dropped 6 bases and J dropped 5 bases, with 18 bases sitting between them. CDR3 in amino acids: CSVTRTAFKDTQYF. The DNA for the CDR3 is TGCAGCGTCACACGGACAGCCTTTAAAGATACGCAGTATTTT.

The rearrangement uses TRBV29-1 and TRBJ1-2; D is unclear. This CDR3 spans 16 amino acids. CDR1 and CDR2 (germline): SQVTM, ANQGSEA. V lost 2 bases and J 5 bases, leaving 21 bases between the germline ends. Written as DNA, the CDR3 is TGCAGCGTTGAAACGGGTTGGGAGGACCAAGCTTATGGCTACACCTTC. As protein: CSVETGWEDQAYGYTF.

This chain uses TRBV12-3 or TRBV12-4 with TRBJ2-3; D perhaps matches TRBD1 (6 bases). V was pared by 3 bases and J by 6 bases, with 10 bases between. The CDR3 loop spans 13 amino acids. The CDR3 spells CASSFNRVDTQYF. CDR3 coding DNA: TGTGCCAGCAGTTTTAACAGGGTGGATACGCAGTATTTT.

The CDR3 is CASSLFRDSSSNQPQHF. In DNA form, the CDR3 reads TGTGCCAGCAGCTTATTCCGGGACAGTTCTAGCAATCAGCCCCAGCATTTT. This chain uses TRBV7-8 with TRBJ1-5; 7 nucleotides agree with TRBD1. Germline CDR1 and CDR2: SGHVS and FQNEAQ. V gave up 2 bases and J gave up 0 bases; unmatched junction bases: 7. The CDR3 has 17 residues.

About this clone itself: The same CDR3 can be traced to other DNA sequences in this sample. The rearrangement links TRBV12-3 or TRBV12-4 to TRBJ2-7; D is undetermined. Trimming took 3 bases from V and 2 from J, leaving 8 bases between them. CDR3 size: 13 residues. The CDR3 DNA follows: TGTGCCAGCAGTTTTGGCGGAGCCTACGAGCAGTACTTC. Amino acid sequence: CASSFGGAYEQYF.

Here the CDR3 reads CASMNSGTGGVQYF. CDR3 coding DNA: TGTGCCAGCATGAATTCCGGGACAGGAGGAGTGCAGTACTTC. J is TRBJ2-7 and V is TRBV28, with 8 bases lining up with TRBD1. V was clipped by 7 bases and J by 9 bases; unmatched bases: 14. Germline V CDR1 and CDR2: MDHEN, SYDVKM. The CDR3 contains 14 residues.

The CDR3 spells CASSEGDRFNYGYTF. Here the CDR3 DNA reads TGTGCCAGCAGCGAGGGGGACAGATTTAACTATGGCTACACCTTC. The rearrangement uses TRBV9 and TRBJ1-2; TRBD1 matches 7 bases. Germline V CDR1 and CDR2: SGDLS, YYNGEE. V gave up 3 bases and J gave up 1 base; unmatched junction bases: 6. CDR3 size: 15 residues.

This clone was observed a few times. The sample holds other DNA sequences that translate to the same CDR3. The CDR3 nucleotides read TGTGCCATCAGTGTTACGACAGGGGCCTACGAGCAGTACTTC. This encodes CAISVTTGAYEQYF. V gene TRBV10-3 combines with J gene TRBJ2-7, with 8 bases matching TRBD1. The length of the CDR3 is 14 residues. Trimming removed 4 bases from V and 2 bases from J; junction bases left unmatched: 4. Germline lookup yields CDR1 ENHRY and CDR2 SYGVKD.

The CDR3 sequence is CASSLEGVGTEAFF. The CDR3 DNA is TGCGCCAGCAGCTTGGAGGGGGTCGGCACTGAAGCTTTCTTT. The J gene is TRBJ1-1, the V gene TRBV5-1; TRBD1 might be the D (6 bases). Trimming took 0 bases from V and 4 from J, leaving 10 bases between them. This CDR3 comprises 14 residues. Germline V gene lookup returns CDR1 SGHRS and CDR2 YFSETQ.

The chain combines TRBV6-6 with TRBJ1-5, with TRBD1 identical over 7 bases. CDR3 length: 17 amino acids. The ends lost 5 bases at V and 4 bases at J; junction bases unmatched: 14. Germline assignment: CDR1 MNHNY and CDR2 SVGAGI (reference sequence). In nucleotides, the CDR3 is TGTGCCAGCAGTCGAGGAGGGGGCCCAAACTCAAATCAGCCCCAGCATTTT. Amino acid sequence: CASSRGGGPNSNQPQHF.

This chain links TRBV15 with TRBJ2-1; 9 positions agree with TRBD1. The V gene's germline CDR1 is LNHNV and CDR2 YYDKDF (reference sequence). The CDR3 is 16 amino acids. J lost 0 bases, V lost 8 bases, and 8 bases had no gene match. The CDR3 here is CATAIPGQGSYNEQFF. In DNA, the CDR3 is TGTGCCACCGCAATCCCGGGACAGGGCTCCTACAATGAGCAGTTCTTC.

The gene calls are TRBV6-2 or TRBV6-3 and TRBJ1-5; possibly TRBD1 for D (5 bases). Per the germline V gene, CDR1 is MNHEY and CDR2 is SVGEGT. The germline V and J ends were trimmed by 4 bases and 0 bases, with 10 bases remaining between them. There are 15 residues in the CDR3. CDR3 region: CASSWQGNSNQPQHF. The DNA for the CDR3 is TGTGCCAGCAGTTGGCAGGGCAATAGCAATCAGCCCCAGCATTTT.

This chain connects TRBV4-3 to TRBJ2-3; TRBD1 matches at 10 bases. Losses at the gene ends were 1 base for V and 4 bases for J; bases not matched to a gene: 2. The CDR3 loop spans 15 amino acids. Germline V CDR1 and CDR2: LGHNA, YSLEER. Here the CDR3 reads CASSQGDRGSDTQYF. CDR3 coding DNA: TGCGCCAGCAGCCAAGGGGACAGGGGATCAGATACGCAGTATTTT.

This sequence joins TRBV21-1 and TRBJ2-3; TRBD1, the table's D call, was not compared with the DNA. TRBV21-1 is noted as a pseudogene. The CDR3 sequence is 19 residues long. CDR3 sequence reads: CASSNFHRRITASTDTQYF. The DNA of the CDR3 is TGTGCCAGCAGCAATTTTCACAGGAGAATCACCGCTAGCACAGATACGCAGTATTTT.

This sequence joins TRBV7-2 and TRBJ2-1; TRBD2 might be the D (6 bases). This CDR3 is built from 14 residues. V gave up 3 bases and J gave up 8 bases, with 14 bases separating them. From germline, CDR1 is SGHTA and CDR2 FQGNSA. The CDR3, as DNA: TGTGCCAGCAGCTTTGGGGGAGGAGGGTATGAGCAGTTCTTC. Translated, it gives CASSFGGGGYEQFF.

The genes are TRBV19 and TRBJ2-6, with D uncertain. V lost 5 bases and J 0 bases, leaving 11 bases between the germline ends. This CDR3 is built from 16 residues. The germline V gene encodes CDR1 LNHDA and CDR2 SQIVND (reference sequence). CDR3 loop: CASSSNFISGANVLTF. In nucleotides, the CDR3 is TGTGCCAGTAGTTCAAACTTCATCTCTGGGGCCAACGTCCTGACTTTC.

The chain carries TRBV28 and TRBJ1-5; 9 bases are a match to TRBD1. Germline values: CDR1 MDHEN, CDR2 SYDVKM. The CDR3 spans 15 residues. J gave up 5 bases and V 5 bases, and 7 bases lay outside the gene matches. The chain's CDR3 is CASSGLGQGDQPQHF. CDR3 nucleotides: TGTGCCAGCAGTGGTCTGGGACAGGGAGATCAGCCCCAGCATTTT.

This clone was found a few times. J is TRBJ1-5 and V is TRBV5-1; no definite D call. The CDR3 sequence is 13 residues long. The germline V and J ends were trimmed by 4 bases and 2 bases, with 7 bases remaining between them. Germline V gene data show CDR1 as SGHRS and CDR2 as YFSETQ. This CDR3 reads CASSINGNQPQHF. In nucleotides, the CDR3 is TGCGCCAGCAGCATAAATGGCAATCAGCCCCAGCATTTT.

The genes are TRBV28 and TRBJ1-2, with TRBD1 identical over 8 bases. Germline values: CDR1 MDHEN, CDR2 SYDVKM. There are 15 residues in the CDR3. Trimming removed 3 bases from V and 3 bases from J; junction bases left unmatched: 6. The CDR3 protein is CASSLSGGSDYGYTF. The CDR3 DNA reads TGTGCCAGCAGTTTGTCAGGGGGCTCCGACTATGGCTACACCTTC.

The chain is built from TRBV28 and TRBJ2-3, with TRBD2 matching over 7 bases. The V gene's germline CDR1 is MDHEN and CDR2 SYDVKM. V shed 2 bases, J shed 3 bases, and the junction held 5 bases outside the gene matches. The CDR3 totals 15 residues. This chain's CDR3 is CASSLGRERTDTQYF. The DNA for the CDR3 is TGTGCCAGCAGTTTAGGGCGGGAGCGGACAGATACGCAGTATTTT.

This rearrangement joins TRBV11-1 to TRBJ1-2, with 8 bases fitting TRBD1. J gave up 8 bases and V 5 bases, and 13 bases lay outside the gene matches. This CDR3 has 15 amino acids. Germline V lookup: CDR1 SGHAT, CDR2 FQDESV (reference sequence). CDR3: CASSPTTGTGYGYTF. DNA for the CDR3: TGTGCCAGCAGCCCCACTACCGGGACAGGATACGGCTACACCTTC.

This chain joins TRBV30 and TRBJ1-2; 7 nucleotides match TRBD1. CDR3 size: 13 residues. From germline, CDR1 is GTSNPN and CDR2 SVGIG (reference sequence). V was pared by 1 base and J by 6 bases, with 5 bases of the junction left unmatched. CDR3 sequence: CAWSAQDRNGYTF. The CDR3, as DNA: TGTGCCTGGAGTGCCCAGGACAGGAATGGCTACACCTTC.

The chain employs TRBV9 and TRBJ1-1; D possibly corresponds to TRBD1 (5 bases). The CDR3 length is 14 residues. V lost 0 bases and J 4 bases, leaving 10 bases between the germline ends. The germline V gene has CDR1 SGDLS and CDR2 YYNGEE. The CDR3 spells CASSVGQSPTEAFF. CDR3 nucleotide sequence: TGTGCCAGCAGCGTAGGACAGTCCCCCACTGAAGCTTTCTTT.